The source of this T cell receptor beta chain is a study of vaccination effects on CD4 cells after COVID-19. Study in general: Each participant received a vaccine that was either BNT162b2 or mRNA-1273, given as two doses.

The repertoire was sequenced with immunoSEQ multiplex PCR; TCRdb's copy has only in-frame clones and lacks some. The table has roughly 48,000 clones, more than 65% seen once; the top ten hold about 5%. For this clone: The antigen remains undetermined. This CDR3 is also generated by other DNA sequences in the sample.

CD4+ T cell isolation took place after 10 days of culture. Neither prior SARS-CoV-2 infection nor positive nucleocapsid antibodies were present in the vaccine recipients. Half the medium was swapped for IL-2 medium on days 3 and 7. The specimen was CD4+ T cells from PBMCs cultured without peptide, collected before COVID-19 vaccination. This clonotype was obtained from a human donor who received a COVID-19 vaccine.

The CDR3 region is CASSLAAFQETQYF. The CDR3, as DNA: TGTGCCAGCAGCTTAGCTGCCTTTCAAGAGACCCAGTACTTC. The genes are TRBV11-2 and TRBJ2-5; D is ambiguous. CDR1 and CDR2 (germline): SGHAT, FQNNGV. V gave up 1 base and J gave up 2 bases, with 8 bases separating them. This CDR3 comprises 14 residues.